The rows below give T cell receptor beta chains drawn from one sample of a study of T cells after yellow fever vaccination. TCRdb re-analysed the 5' RACE reads in MiXCR, keeping a single row per CDR3 protein. The repertoire holds some 110,000 distinct CDR3 sequences, with about 7.8% as singletons. The sequenced sample was CD4+ T cells sorted from PBMCs, obtained approximately 40 days after the first yellow fever vaccination. All receptors come from a man aged 18 to 35 who received the YFV17D yellow fever vaccine. The CDR3 runs from the conserved cysteine through the conserved F or W. Fields, in order: V gene, J gene, CDR3 protein.

>TRBV19|TRBJ2-7
CASSWQASYEQYF
>TRBV4-2|TRBJ2-5
CASSQGGGRLQETQYF
>TRBV11-2|TRBJ2-3
CASSVLADTQYF
>TRBV7-2|TRBJ1-1
CASSRSRGASLAEAFF
>TRBV6-5|TRBJ1-4
CASSTEGRGNEKLFF
>TRBV7-2|TRBJ2-5
CASSLNGGEAQYF
>TRBV29-1|TRBJ1-1
CSVRLKGGTWRAFF
>TRBV27|TRBJ1-4
CASSDSKTNEKLFF
>TRBV6-6|TRBJ1-2
CASSPKWGYTF
>TRBV5-1|TRBJ1-2
CASSLSPGNYGYTF
>TRBV10-2|TRBJ1-1
CASSEEGSEAFF
>TRBV9|TRBJ1-2
CASSADRGSYGYTF
>TRBV5-1|TRBJ2-1
CASSLGSDEQFF